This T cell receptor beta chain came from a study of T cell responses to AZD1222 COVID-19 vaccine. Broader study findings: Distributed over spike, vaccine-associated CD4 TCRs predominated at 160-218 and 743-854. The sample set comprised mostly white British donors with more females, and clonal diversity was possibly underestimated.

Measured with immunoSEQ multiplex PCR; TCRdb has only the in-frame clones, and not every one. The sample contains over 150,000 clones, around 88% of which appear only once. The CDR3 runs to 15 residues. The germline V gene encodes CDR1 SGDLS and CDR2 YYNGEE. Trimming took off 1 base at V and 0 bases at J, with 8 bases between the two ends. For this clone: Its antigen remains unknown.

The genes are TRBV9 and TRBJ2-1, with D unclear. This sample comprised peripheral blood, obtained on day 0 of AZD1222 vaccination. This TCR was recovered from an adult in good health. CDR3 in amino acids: CASSVTESSYNEQFF. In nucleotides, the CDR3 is TGTGCCAGCAGCGTAACCGAGAGCTCCTACAATGAGCAGTTCTTC.